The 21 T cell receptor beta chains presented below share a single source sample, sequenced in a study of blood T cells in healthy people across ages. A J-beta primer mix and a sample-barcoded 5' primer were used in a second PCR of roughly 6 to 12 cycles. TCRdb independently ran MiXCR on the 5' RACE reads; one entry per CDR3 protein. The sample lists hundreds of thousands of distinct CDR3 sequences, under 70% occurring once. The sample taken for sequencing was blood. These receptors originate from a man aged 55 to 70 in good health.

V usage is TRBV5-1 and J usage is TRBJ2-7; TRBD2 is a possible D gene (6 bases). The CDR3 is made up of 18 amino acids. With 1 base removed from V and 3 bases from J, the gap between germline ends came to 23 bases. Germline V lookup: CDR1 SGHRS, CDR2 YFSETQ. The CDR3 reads CASSLTPSGGTVVYEQYF. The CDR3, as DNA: TGCGCCAGCAGCTTGACGCCGAGTGGGGGGACTGTTGTCTACGAGCAGTACTTC.

The CDR3 spells CSASRAARGLQETQYF. The CDR3 coding sequence is TGCAGTGCTAGTCGGGCCGCGAGGGGACTTCAAGAGACCCAGTACTTC. J is TRBJ2-5 and V is TRBV20-1; D is possibly TRBD2 (6 bases). Germline CDR1 DFQATT, CDR2 SNEGSKA (reference sequence). CDR3 length equals 16 residues. Trimming removed 3 bases at V and 2 bases at J, with 19 bases between.

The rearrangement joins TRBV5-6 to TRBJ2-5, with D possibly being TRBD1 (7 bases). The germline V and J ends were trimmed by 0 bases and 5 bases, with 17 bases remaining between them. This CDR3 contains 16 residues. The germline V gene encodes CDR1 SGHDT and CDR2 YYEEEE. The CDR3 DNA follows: TGTGCCAGCAGCTTGGTGAGACAGGGAGGAGGGGAGACCCAGTACTTC. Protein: CASSLVRQGGGETQYF.

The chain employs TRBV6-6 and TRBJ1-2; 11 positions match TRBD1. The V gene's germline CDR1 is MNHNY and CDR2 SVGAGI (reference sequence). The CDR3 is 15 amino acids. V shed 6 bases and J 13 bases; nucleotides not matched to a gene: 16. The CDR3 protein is CASSQKPDRGLEGTF. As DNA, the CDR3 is TGTGCCAGCAGCCAAAAGCCGGACAGGGGGCTAGAGGGCACCTTC.

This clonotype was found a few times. Here the CDR3 DNA reads TGTGCCAGCACCTTCGAAGTGGGACGAAACTATGGCTACACCTTC. It codes for CASTFEVGRNYGYTF. This chain links TRBV28 with TRBJ1-2, with D possibly TRBD1 on 5 matching bases. This CDR3 spans 15 amino acids. V was shortened by 7 bases and J by 2 bases, with 17 bases between the two germline ends. Per the germline V gene, CDR1 is MDHEN and CDR2 is SYDVKM.

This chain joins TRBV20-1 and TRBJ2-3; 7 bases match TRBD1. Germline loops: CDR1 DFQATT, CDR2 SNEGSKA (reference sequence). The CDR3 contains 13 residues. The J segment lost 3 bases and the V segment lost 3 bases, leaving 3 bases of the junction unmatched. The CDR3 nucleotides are TGCAGTGCTAGTAGGGGGCCAACAGATACGCAGTATTTT. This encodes CSASRGPTDTQYF.

The CDR3 protein is CASSQRTDGYTF. The CDR3 DNA sequence: TGTGCCAGTAGCCAAAGGACAGATGGCTACACCTTC. The chain links TRBV19 to TRBJ1-2; D is possibly TRBD1 (6 bases). The CDR3 is 12 residues long. Trimming removed 6 bases at V and 6 bases at J, with 11 bases between. Germline V CDR1 and CDR2: LNHDA, SQIVND (reference sequence).

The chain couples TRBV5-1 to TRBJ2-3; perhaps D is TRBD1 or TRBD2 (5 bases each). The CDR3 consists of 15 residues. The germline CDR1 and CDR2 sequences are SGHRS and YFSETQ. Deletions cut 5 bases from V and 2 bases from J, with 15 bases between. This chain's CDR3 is CASRSTGTSTDTQYF. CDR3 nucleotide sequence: TGCGCCAGCAGAAGCACCGGGACCTCCACAGATACGCAGTATTTT. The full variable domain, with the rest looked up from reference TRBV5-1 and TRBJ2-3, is KAGVTQTPRYLIKTRGQQVTLSCSPISGHRSVSWYQQTPGQGLQFLFEYFSETQRNKGNFPGRFSGRQFSNSRSEMNVSTLELGDSALYLCASRSTGTSTDTQYFGPGTRLTVL.

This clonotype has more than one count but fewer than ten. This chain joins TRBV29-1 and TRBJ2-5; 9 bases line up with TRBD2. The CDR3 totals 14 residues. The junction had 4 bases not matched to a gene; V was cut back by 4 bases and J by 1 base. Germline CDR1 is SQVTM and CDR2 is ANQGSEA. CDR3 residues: CSVGVSGGQETQYF. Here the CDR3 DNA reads TGCAGCGTTGGGGTTAGCGGGGGCCAAGAGACCCAGTACTTC.

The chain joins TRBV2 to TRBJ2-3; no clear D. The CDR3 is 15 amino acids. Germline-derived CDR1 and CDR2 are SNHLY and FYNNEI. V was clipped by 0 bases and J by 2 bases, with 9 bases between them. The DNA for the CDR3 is TGTGCCAGCAGTGAAGCGGCCGGTTTCACAGATACGCAGTATTTT. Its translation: CASSEAAGFTDTQYF.

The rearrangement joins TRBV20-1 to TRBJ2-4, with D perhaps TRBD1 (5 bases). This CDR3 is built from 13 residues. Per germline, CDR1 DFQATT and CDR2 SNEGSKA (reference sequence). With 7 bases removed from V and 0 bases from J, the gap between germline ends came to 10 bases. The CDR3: CSVRGPAKNIQYF. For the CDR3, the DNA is TGCAGTGTTAGGGGTCCAGCCAAAAACATTCAGTACTTC.

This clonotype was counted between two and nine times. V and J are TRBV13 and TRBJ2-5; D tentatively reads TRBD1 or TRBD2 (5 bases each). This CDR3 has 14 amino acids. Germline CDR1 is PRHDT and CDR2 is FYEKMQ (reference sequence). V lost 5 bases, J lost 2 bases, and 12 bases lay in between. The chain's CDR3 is CASSEGRSQETQYF. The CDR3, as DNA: TGTGCCAGCAGCGAGGGACGATCTCAAGAGACCCAGTACTTC.

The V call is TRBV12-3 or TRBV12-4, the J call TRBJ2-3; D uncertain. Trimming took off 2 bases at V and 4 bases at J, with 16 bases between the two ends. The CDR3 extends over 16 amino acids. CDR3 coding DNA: TGTGCCAGCAGTTTACCTGGCAGTGGGCCCCCAGATACGCAGTATTTT. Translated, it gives CASSLPGSGPPDTQYF.

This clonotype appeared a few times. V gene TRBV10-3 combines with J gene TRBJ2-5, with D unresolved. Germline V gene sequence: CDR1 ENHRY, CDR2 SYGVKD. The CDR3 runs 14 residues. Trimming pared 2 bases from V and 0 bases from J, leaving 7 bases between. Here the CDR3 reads CAISEVANQETQYF. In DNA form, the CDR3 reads TGTGCCATCAGTGAGGTGGCGAACCAAGAGACCCAGTACTTC.

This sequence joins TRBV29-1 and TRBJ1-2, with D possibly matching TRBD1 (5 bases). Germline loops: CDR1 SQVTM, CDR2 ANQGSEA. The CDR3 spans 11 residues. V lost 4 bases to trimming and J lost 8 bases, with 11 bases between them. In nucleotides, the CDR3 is TGCAGCGTTGTAGGGGCGCTGGGCTACACCTTC. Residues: CSVVGALGYTF.

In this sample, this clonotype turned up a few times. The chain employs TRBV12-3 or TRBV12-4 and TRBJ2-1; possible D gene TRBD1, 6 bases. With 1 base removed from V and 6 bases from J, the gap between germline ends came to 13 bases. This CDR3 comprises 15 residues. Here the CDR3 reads CASSLGGGRANEQFF. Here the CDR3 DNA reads TGTGCCAGCAGTTTAGGTGGGGGCAGGGCCAATGAGCAGTTCTTC.

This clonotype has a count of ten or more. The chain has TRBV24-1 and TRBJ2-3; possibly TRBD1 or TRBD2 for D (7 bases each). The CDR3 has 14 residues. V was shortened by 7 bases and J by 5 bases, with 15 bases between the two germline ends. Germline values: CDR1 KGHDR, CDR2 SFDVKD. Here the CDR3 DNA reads TGTGCCACCAGCCCAGGGGGGGGCGAAGATACGCAGTATTTT. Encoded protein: CATSPGGGEDTQYF.

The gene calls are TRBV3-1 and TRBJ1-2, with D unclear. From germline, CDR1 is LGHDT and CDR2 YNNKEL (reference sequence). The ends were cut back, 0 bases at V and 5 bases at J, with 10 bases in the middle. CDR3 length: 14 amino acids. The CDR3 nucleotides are TGTGCCAGCAGCCAAGAGGCCGTGGAGTATGGCTACACCTTC. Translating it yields CASSQEAVEYGYTF. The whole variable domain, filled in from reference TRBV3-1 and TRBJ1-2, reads DTAVSQTPKYLVTQMGNDKSIKCEQNLGHDTMYWYKQDSKKFLKIMFSYNNKELIINETVPNRFSPKSPDKAHLNLHINSLELGDSAVYFCASSQEAVEYGYTFGSGTRLTVV.

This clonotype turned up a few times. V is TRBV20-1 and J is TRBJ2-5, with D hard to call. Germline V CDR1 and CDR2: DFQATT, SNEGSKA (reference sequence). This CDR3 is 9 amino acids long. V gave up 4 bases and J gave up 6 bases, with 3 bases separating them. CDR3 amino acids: CSAKQTQYF. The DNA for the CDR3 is TGCAGTGCTAAACAGACCCAGTACTTC.

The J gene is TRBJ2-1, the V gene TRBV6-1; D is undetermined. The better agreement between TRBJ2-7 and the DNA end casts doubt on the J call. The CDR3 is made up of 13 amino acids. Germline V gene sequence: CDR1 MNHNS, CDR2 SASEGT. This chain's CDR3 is CASIGIPTYEQYF. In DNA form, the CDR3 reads TGTGCCAGCATAGGTATCCCAACCTACGAGCAGTACTTC.

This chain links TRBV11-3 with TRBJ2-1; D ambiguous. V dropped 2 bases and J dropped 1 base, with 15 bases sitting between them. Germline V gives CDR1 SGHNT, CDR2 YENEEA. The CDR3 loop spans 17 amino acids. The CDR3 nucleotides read TGTGCCAGCAGCTTAATTAGTTATGGATTTTCCTACAATGAGCAGTTCTTC. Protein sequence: CASSLISYGFSYNEQFF.